This T cell receptor beta chain was obtained from a study of blood T cells in healthy people across ages. Study results and limitations: Estimates based on one million T cells were treated as lower bounds.

This clonotype was seen ten or more times. The antigen is undetermined. A second PCR of about 6 to 12 cycles used a sample-barcoded 5' primer and a J-beta primer mix. CDR3-containing paired-end reads numbered at least 2.5 million in each sample. TCRdb itself ran the 5' RACE reads through MiXCR, one entry per CDR3 protein. The table records hundreds of thousands of distinct CDR3 sequences, about 30% of them present only once. The CDR3 extends over 14 amino acids. Germline trimming cut 1 base from V and 6 bases from J; bases unmatched to any gene: 2. From germline, CDR1 is SGHRS and CDR2 YFSETQ. The sample consisted of blood. The receptor's source is an elderly woman in good health. The chain employs TRBV5-1 and TRBJ2-2; the match to TRBD2 covers 8 bases. The CDR3 region is CASSLTSGPGELFF. The CDR3 coding sequence is TGCGCCAGCAGCTTGACTAGCGGACCCGGGGAGCTGTTTTTT. Supplemented by reference TRBV5-1 and TRBJ2-2, the full variable domain reads KAGVTQTPRYLIKTRGQQVTLSCSPISGHRSVSWYQQTPGQGLQFLFEYFSETQRNKGNFPGRFSGRQFSNSRSEMNVSTLELGDSALYLCASSLTSGPGELFFGEGSRLTVL.